The 6 T cell receptor beta chains reported below all come from one sample, sequenced in a study of blood T cell repertoires in COVID-19. The method was immunoSEQ multiplex PCR; TCRdb's version includes in-frame clones alone and lacks a portion of them. Here the sample spans around 120,000 clones, 75% to 90% being singletons. The source material was PBMCs or T cells enriched from blood (not recorded which). The receptors derive from a woman in her 50s who had recovered from COVID-19.

In its sample, this clone was seen a few times. The chain is built from TRBV3-1 (or the pseudogene TRBV3-2) and TRBJ1-2, with D hard to call. Trimming removed 0 bases from V and 0 bases from J, with 5 bases in between. Looked up from germline, CDR1 is LGHDT and CDR2 is YNNKEL (reference sequence). CDR3 length equals 14 residues. The CDR3 coding sequence is TGTGCCAGCAGCCAAGATTCTTCTAACTATGGCTACACCTTC. It is translated as CASSQDSSNYGYTF.

This clone was seen a handful of times. This chain joins TRBV18 and TRBJ1-3; 7 nucleotides align to TRBD1. CDR1 KGHSH and CDR2 LQKENI come from the germline V gene. V was clipped by 5 bases and J by 0 bases; unmatched bases: 4. There are 15 residues in the CDR3. Here the CDR3 reads CASSLGTASGNTIYF. DNA for the CDR3: TGTGCCAGCTCATTAGGGACAGCCTCTGGAAACACCATATATTTT.

The chain carries TRBV27 and TRBJ1-1; D is undetermined. The germline CDR1 and CDR2 sequences are MNHEY and SMNVEV (reference sequence). CDR3 length equals 12 residues. V dropped 4 bases and J dropped 11 bases, with 14 bases sitting between them. The CDR3 nucleotides read TGTGCCAGCAGTTCCGGACGCTGGAGGGCTTTCTTT. Translated, it gives CASSSGRWRAFF.

The gene calls are TRBV5-4 and TRBJ2-5, with 7 bases that match TRBD1. The V and J ends lost 0 bases and 5 bases, in that order; junction bases with no gene match: 1. CDR3 length: 13 residues. Germline V gene data show CDR1 as SGHNT and CDR2 as YYREEE (reference sequence). This CDR3 is CASSLDRGETQYF. The CDR3 DNA reads as TGTGCCAGCAGCTTGGACAGGGGTGAGACCCAGTACTTC.

There are a few counts of this clone. The chain is built from TRBV19 and TRBJ1-4, with D possibly being TRBD1 (6 bases). Germline values: CDR1 LNHDA, CDR2 SQIVND (reference sequence). Trimming removed 4 bases at V and 7 bases at J, with 16 bases between. The CDR3 length is 15 residues. The CDR3 region is CASSTSDRRGEKLFF. The CDR3 DNA follows: TGTGCCAGTAGTACATCGGACAGACGGGGTGAAAAACTGTTTTTT.

J is TRBJ2-7 and V is TRBV19; 7 bases fit TRBD1. The CDR3 contains 13 residues. V dropped 6 bases and J dropped 4; count of bases not matched to a gene: 6. Germline values: CDR1 LNHDA, CDR2 SQIVND (reference sequence). The CDR3 nucleotides read TGTGCCAGTAGCCAGACAGGGACGTACGAGCAGTACTTC. Translating it yields CASSQTGTYEQYF.